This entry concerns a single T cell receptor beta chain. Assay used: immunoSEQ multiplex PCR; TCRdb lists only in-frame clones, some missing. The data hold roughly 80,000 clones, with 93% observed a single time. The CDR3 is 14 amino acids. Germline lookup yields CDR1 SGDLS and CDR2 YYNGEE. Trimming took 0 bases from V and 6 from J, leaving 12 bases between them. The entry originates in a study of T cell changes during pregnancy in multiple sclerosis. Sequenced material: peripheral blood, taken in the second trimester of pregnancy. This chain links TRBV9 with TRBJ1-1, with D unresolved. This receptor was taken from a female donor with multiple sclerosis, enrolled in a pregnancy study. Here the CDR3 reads CASSVVDGGPEAFF. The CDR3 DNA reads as TGTGCCAGCAGCGTAGTGGACGGAGGACCTGAAGCTTTCTTT.